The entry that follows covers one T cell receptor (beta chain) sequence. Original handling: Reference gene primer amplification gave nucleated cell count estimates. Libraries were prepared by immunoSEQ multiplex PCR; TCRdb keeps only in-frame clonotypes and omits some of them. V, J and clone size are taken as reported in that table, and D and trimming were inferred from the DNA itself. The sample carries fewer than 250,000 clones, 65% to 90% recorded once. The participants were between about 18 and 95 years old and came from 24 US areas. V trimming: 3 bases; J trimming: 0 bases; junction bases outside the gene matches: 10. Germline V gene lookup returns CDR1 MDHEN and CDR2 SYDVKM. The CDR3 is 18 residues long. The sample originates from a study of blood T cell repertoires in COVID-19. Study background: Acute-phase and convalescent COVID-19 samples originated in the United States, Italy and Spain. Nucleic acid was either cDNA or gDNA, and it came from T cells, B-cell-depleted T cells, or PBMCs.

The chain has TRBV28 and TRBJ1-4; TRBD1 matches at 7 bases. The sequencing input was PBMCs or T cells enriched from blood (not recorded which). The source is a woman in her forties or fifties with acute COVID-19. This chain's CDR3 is CASSFLGQAIATNEKLFF. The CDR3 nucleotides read TGTGCCAGCAGTTTCCTTGGACAGGCGATTGCAACTAATGAAAAACTGTTTTTT.